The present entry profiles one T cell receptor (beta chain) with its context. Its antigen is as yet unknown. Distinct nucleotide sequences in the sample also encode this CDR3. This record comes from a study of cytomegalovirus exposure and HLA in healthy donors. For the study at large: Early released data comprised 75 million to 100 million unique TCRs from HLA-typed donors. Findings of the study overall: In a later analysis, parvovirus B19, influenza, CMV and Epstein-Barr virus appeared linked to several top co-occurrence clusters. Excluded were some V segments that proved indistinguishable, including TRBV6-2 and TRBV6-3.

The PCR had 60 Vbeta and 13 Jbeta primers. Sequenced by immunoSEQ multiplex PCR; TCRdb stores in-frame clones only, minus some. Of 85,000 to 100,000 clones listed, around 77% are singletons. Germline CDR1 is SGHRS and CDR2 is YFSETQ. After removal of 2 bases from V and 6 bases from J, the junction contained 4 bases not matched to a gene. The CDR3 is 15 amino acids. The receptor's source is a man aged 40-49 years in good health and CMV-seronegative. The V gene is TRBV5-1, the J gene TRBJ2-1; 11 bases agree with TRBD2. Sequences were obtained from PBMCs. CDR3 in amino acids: CASSFGLAGSNEQFF. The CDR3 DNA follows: TGCGCCAGCAGCTTCGGACTAGCGGGTAGCAATGAGCAGTTCTTC.